In its sample, the clone carrying this TCR beta chain was seen once. The antigen is not known. This sample is drawn from a study of OX40 agonist ivuxolimab in advanced cancers. At the level of the study: Given to patients was ivuxolimab, an agonistic anti-OX40 (CD134) antibody. General study points: Expanded peripheral T-cell antigen specificity went undetermined.

Exclusion applied to patients with autoimmune disease history or systemic immunosuppression. This table comes from immunoSEQ multiplex PCR, and its TCRdb copy is limited to in-frame clones, with some not included. Of about 46,000 clones in the sample, 89% are singletons; the top ten hold roughly 12%. Trimming took off 10 bases at V and 0 bases at J, with 12 bases between the two ends. This CDR3 has 13 residues. Looked up from germline, CDR1 is LNHDA and CDR2 is SQIVND (reference sequence). Sequences were derived from CD4+ or CD8+ T cells sorted from blood, sampled in a trial of the OX40 agonist ivuxolimab. The receptor's source is an adult with an advanced solid tumor such as melanoma, head and neck, liver or kidney cancer. V and J are TRBV19 and TRBJ1-1; D is unclear. Here the CDR3 reads CATDPSLNTEAFF. CDR3 in DNA: TGTGCCACCGACCCTTCCTTGAACACTGAAGCTTTCTTT. The whole variable domain, remainder taken from reference TRBV19 and TRBJ1-1, is DGGITQSPKYLFRKEGQNVTLSCEQNLNHDAMYWYRQDPGQGLRLIYYSQIVNDFQKGDIAEGYSVSREKKESFPLTVTSAQKNPTAFYLCATDPSLNTEAFFGQGTRLTVV.